This TCR beta chain originates from a study of blood T cell repertoires in COVID-19. TCRdb keeps only in-frame clones here, not all; method: immunoSEQ multiplex PCR. Of roughly 260,000 clones listed, less than 85% are singletons. This CDR3 comprises 13 residues. V lost 5 bases, J lost 4 bases, and 12 bases lay in between. This chain uses TRBV12-3 or TRBV12-4 with TRBJ2-7, with D possibly being TRBD1 (6 bases). The sample comprised peripheral blood. The source of this sequence is a woman older than 75 with active or convalescent COVID-19. The DNA for the CDR3 is TGTGCCAGCAGTGGGGGACACCGGTACGAGCAGTACTTC. Translating it yields CASSGGHRYEQYF.